A single sample gave rise to the 6 T cell receptor beta chains below, sequenced in a study of Graves' ophthalmopathy and Graves' hyperthyroidism (dated by TCRdb to 2017 to 2018). Sequencing was carried out with an Illumina HiSeq 2000. For repertoire sequencing, the TCR beta CDR3 regions were amplified from RNA transcripts. The first round was an RT-PCR using HTBI primers with the Qiagen OneStep RT-PCR kit, and this first round was followed by a second-round multiplex PCR, then size selection and purification. TCRdb passed the public sequencing reads through fastp at Q25 and MiXCR, retaining productive beta sequences. Merged by CDR3 protein, the rows form single entries marked with the most common genes and DNA. Here the sample has some 520,000 distinct CDR3 sequences; roughly an eighth occur a single time. The top ten clonotypes cover 9.8% of the sample. The sample taken for sequencing was blood. Receptors were obtained from a woman in her thirties with Graves' ophthalmopathy. Donor details come from another sample of the same person, matched by shared clones.

The table lists this clonotype with many counts. The rearrangement uses TRBV12-3 or TRBV12-4 and TRBJ1-3; D call uncertain. The CDR3 has 15 residues. V was cut by 5 bases and J by 0 bases, with 11 bases left in between. CDR3 in DNA: TGTGCCAGCAGTCCCGGGCCGCGCTCTGGAAACACCATATATTTT. Its translation is CASSPGPRSGNTIYF.

This clonotype has more than one count but fewer than ten. The gene calls are TRBV3-1 and TRBJ1-2, with TRBD1 matching over 7 bases. The CDR3 spans 17 residues. V gave up 3 bases and J gave up 1 base; unmatched junction bases: 11. CDR1 is LGHDT, CDR2 YNNKEL, per germline (reference sequence). The CDR3 reads CASSHFPSGGNNYGYTF. The CDR3 DNA is TGTGCCAGCAGCCATTTCCCCTCAGGGGGGAATAACTATGGCTACACCTTC.

This clonotype was seen at least ten times. The rearrangement joins TRBV11-2 to TRBJ2-2; 8 bases align to TRBD1. Germline-derived CDR1 and CDR2 are SGHAT and FQNNGV. CDR3 length: 16 residues. The V segment lost 4 bases and the J segment 7 bases; nucleotides outside the gene matches: 11. This chain's CDR3 is CASSSQGASLGGELFF. CDR3 nucleotide sequence: TGTGCCAGCAGCTCCCAGGGGGCTAGTTTAGGCGGGGAGCTGTTTTTT. Together with reference TRBV11-2 and TRBJ2-2, the CDR3 gives the full variable domain: EAGVAQSPRYKIIEKRQSVAFWCNPISGHATLYWYQQILGQGPKLLIQFQNNGVVDDSQLPKDRFSAERLKGVDSTLKIQPAKLEDSAVYLCASSSQGASLGGELFFGEGSRLTVL.

The sample holds a few counts of this clonotype. The rearrangement uses TRBV18 and TRBJ2-5, with D tentatively TRBD1 or TRBD2 (6 bases each). Looked up from germline, CDR1 is KGHSH and CDR2 is LQKENI. The length of the CDR3 is 13 residues. V was clipped by 3 bases and J by 4 bases, with 9 bases between them. The CDR3 DNA reads TGTGCCAGCTCACCCGAGGGGGGAGAGACCCAGTACTTC. It codes for CASSPEGGETQYF.

The table lists this clonotype with many counts. This sequence joins TRBV30 and TRBJ1-1; D remains unclear. The germline CDR1 and CDR2 sequences are GTSNPN and SVGIG (reference sequence). The V end lost 7 bases, the J end lost 1 base, and 13 bases lay between the germline ends. The CDR3 loop spans 13 amino acids. CDR3 DNA sequence: TGTGCCTCCCTTTGGCGAGAGAACACTGAAGCTTTCTTT. Its protein product is CASLWRENTEAFF.

The sample holds many counts of this clonotype. The gene calls are TRBV20-1 and TRBJ2-1; D possibly corresponds to TRBD2 (6 bases). Germline V gene data show CDR1 as DFQATT and CDR2 as SNEGSKA (reference sequence). V gave up 0 bases and J gave up 0 bases, with 9 bases separating them. The CDR3 is made up of 15 amino acids. The CDR3 region has the DNA TGCAGTGCTAGAGACTTAGCGGCCTCCTACAATGAGCAGTTCTTC. Translating it yields CSARDLAASYNEQFF.